Listed here are 32 T cell receptor beta chains from one sample, sequenced in a study of cytomegalovirus exposure and HLA in healthy donors. The primer mix had 60 Vbeta and 13 Jbeta primers. Clones were read by immunoSEQ multiplex PCR, and TCRdb kept only the in-frame ones, dropping some. This sample has fewer than 250,000 clones, with 75% to 90% found just once. The sequencing sample was made of PBMCs. Receptor source: a boy between 2 and 15 years old in good health and CMV-seronegative.

The V call is TRBV7-2, the J call TRBJ2-7; 9 nucleotides match TRBD2. V dropped 5 bases and J dropped 4; count of bases not matched to a gene: 12. The CDR3 covers 16 residues. Germline V gene data show CDR1 as SGHTA and CDR2 as FQGNSA. The CDR3 loop is CASSPEPGLAVYEQYF. The CDR3 coding sequence is TGTGCCAGCAGCCCTGAACCGGGACTAGCTGTGTACGAGCAGTACTTC.

This chain links TRBV6-5 with TRBJ2-1; 7 bases align to TRBD2. The V gene's germline CDR1 is MNHEY and CDR2 SVGAGI. The V and J ends lost 2 bases and 5 bases, in that order; junction bases with no gene match: 6. The CDR3 is 15 residues long. Here the CDR3 reads CASSYARLANNEQFF. DNA of the CDR3: TGTGCCAGCAGTTACGCGCGACTAGCCAACAATGAGCAGTTCTTC.

The table lists this clone with a count of one. The V call is TRBV5-6, the J call TRBJ2-7; TRBD2 might be the D (7 bases). This CDR3 is 15 amino acids long. Looked up from germline, CDR1 is SGHDT and CDR2 is YYEEEE. Trimming removed 4 bases from V and 6 bases from J, with 20 bases in between. The CDR3, as DNA: TGTGCCAGCAGCCTCAGAATTGCGGGGGCAGGCGAGCAGTACTTC. This codes for CASSLRIAGAGEQYF. The whole variable domain, remainder taken from reference TRBV5-6 and TRBJ2-7, is DAGVTQSPTHLIKTRGQQVTLRCSPKSGHDTVSWYQQALGQGPQFIFQYYEEEERQRGNFPDRFSGHQFPNYSSELNVNALLLGDSALYLCASSLRIAGAGEQYFGPGTRLTVT.

The V and J genes are TRBV7-9 and TRBJ2-1; 7 bases line up with TRBD1. Germline lookup yields CDR1 SEHNR and CDR2 FQNEAQ (reference sequence). The CDR3 has 18 residues. J gave up 0 bases and V 5 bases, and 13 bases lay outside the gene matches. CDR3 sequence (DNA): TGTGCCAGCAGCCCCTCTTTCGAACAGGGGAACTCCTACAATGAGCAGTTCTTC. It codes for CASSPSFEQGNSYNEQFF.

The chain joins TRBV30 to TRBJ1-4; TRBD1 matches 9 bases. V shed 3 bases, J shed 5 bases, and the junction held 1 base outside the gene matches. Germline values: CDR1 GTSNPN, CDR2 SVGIG (reference sequence). The CDR3 consists of 13 residues. CDR3 protein: CAWSGTGNEKLFF. CDR3 nucleotide sequence: TGTGCCTGGAGCGGGACAGGGAATGAAAAACTGTTTTTT.

The V and J genes are TRBV11-2 and TRBJ2-3; 7 bases match TRBD2. The CDR3 length is 16 residues. Trimming at V came to 0 bases and at J to 11 bases, leaving 14 bases not matched to a gene. Per the germline V gene, CDR1 is SGHAT and CDR2 is FQNNGV. This chain's CDR3 is CASSLEGLMRSGMQYF. The CDR3, as DNA: TGTGCCAGCAGCTTAGAGGGACTAATGAGAAGCGGAATGCAGTATTTT.

The CDR3 sequence is CASSLQGANYGYTF. The DNA for the CDR3 is TGTGCCAGCAGTCTACAGGGGGCCAACTATGGCTACACCTTC. The rearrangement uses TRBV2 and TRBJ1-2; 9 bases are shared with TRBD1. Trimming cost V 5 bases and J 2 bases; bases outside gene matches: 3. This CDR3 contains 14 residues. CDR1 and CDR2 from the germline V gene are SNHLY and FYNNEI.

This chain uses TRBV2 with TRBJ2-3; TRBD2 matches 7 bases. The germline V gene encodes CDR1 SNHLY and CDR2 FYNNEI. The CDR3 sequence is 15 residues long. V lost 6 bases, J lost 0 bases, and 6 bases stayed unmatched. The chain's CDR3 is CASRVSGSSTDTQYF. CDR3 nucleotide sequence: TGTGCCAGCAGGGTTAGCGGGTCTAGCACAGATACGCAGTATTTT. Full variable domain (missing parts from reference TRBV2 and TRBJ2-3): EPEVTQTPSHQVTQMGQEVILRCVPISNHLYFYWYRQILGQKVEFLVSFYNNEISEKSEIFDDQFSVERPDGSNFTLKIRSTKLEDSAMYFCASRVSGSSTDTQYFGPGTRLTVL.

The rearrangement joins TRBV7-8 to TRBJ1-2; D may be TRBD1 (5 bases). The CDR3 consists of 15 residues. V dropped 5 bases and J dropped 7 bases, with 20 bases sitting between them. The germline gives CDR1 SGHVS, CDR2 FQNEAQ. The CDR3 DNA reads TGTGCCAGCAGCCTACCCCCCGCAGGGAACCCTGGCTACACCTTC. This translates into CASSLPPAGNPGYTF.

The chain joins TRBV6-1 to TRBJ1-1; D is uncertain. Trimming took 4 bases from V and 0 from J, leaving 9 bases between them. This CDR3 spans 14 amino acids. Germline V gene data show CDR1 as MNHNS and CDR2 as SASEGT. CDR3 loop: CASSVQTMNTEAFF. The CDR3 DNA is TGTGCCAGCAGTGTCCAGACAATGAACACTGAAGCTTTCTTT.

The chain couples TRBV7-2 to TRBJ1-6; no clear D. Germline V lookup: CDR1 SGHTA, CDR2 FQGNSA. There are 14 residues in the CDR3. Trimming stripped 0 bases from V and 10 bases from J, with 10 bases between. The CDR3 bases are TGTGCCAGCAGCTTAGCGCAAAGCGGCTCACCCCTCCACTTT. Residues: CASSLAQSGSPLHF.

The chain carries TRBV6-1 and TRBJ2-3; 7 nucleotides match TRBD1. The CDR3 covers 14 residues. From germline, CDR1 is MNHNS and CDR2 SASEGT. V lost 5 bases, J lost 4 bases, and 6 bases stayed unmatched. The CDR3 coding sequence is TGTGCCAGCAGTCTCCAAGACAGGGCAGATACGCAGTATTTT. Its protein product is CASSLQDRADTQYF.

The rearrangement uses TRBV5-1 and TRBJ2-7; TRBD1 matches 9 bases. This CDR3 contains 12 residues. V lost 4 bases and J lost 7; bases outside the gene matches: 3. CDR1 SGHRS and CDR2 YFSETQ come from the germline V gene. In DNA, the CDR3 is TGCGCCAGCAGCATACAGGGGGCAGAGCAGTACTTC. It yields the protein CASSIQGAEQYF.

This clone was detected only once. At one end, the junction sequence differs from germline, possibly due to a read error. The V gene is TRBV7-9, the J gene TRBJ2-1; TRBD1 matches at 9 bases. CDR3 length: 16 amino acids. Germline V gives CDR1 SEHNR, CDR2 FQNEAQ (reference sequence). As DNA, the CDR3 is TGTTCCAGCAGCTATGCCGGGACAGGGACCTACAATGAGCAGTTCTTC. It is translated as CSSSYAGTGTYNEQFF.

The chain links TRBV10-3 to TRBJ2-1; the match to TRBD1 covers 9 bases. Germline CDR1 reads ENHRY; CDR2 reads SYGVKD. The V gene end was trimmed by 3 bases and the J gene end by 5 bases; junction bases not matched to a gene: 11. This CDR3 is built from 17 residues. This chain's CDR3 is CAISDKSGQGVNNEQFF. Written as DNA, the CDR3 is TGTGCCATCAGTGACAAATCGGGACAGGGTGTCAACAATGAGCAGTTCTTC.

V gene TRBV2 combines with J gene TRBJ2-1, with D possibly TRBD2 on 6 matching bases. The CDR3 contains 13 residues. CDR1 is SNHLY, CDR2 FYNNEI, per germline. V was trimmed by 10 bases and J by 7 bases, leaving 17 bases between them. The CDR3 sequence is CAMGGTPQNEQFF. In nucleotides, the CDR3 is TGTGCCATGGGTGGGACTCCACAAAATGAGCAGTTCTTC.

V and J are TRBV6-6 and TRBJ1-6, with 9 bases that match TRBD1. The V and J ends lost 4 bases and 7 bases, in that order; junction bases with no gene match: 8. The CDR3 extends over 16 amino acids. CDR1 and CDR2 from the germline V gene are MNHNY and SVGAGI (reference sequence). The CDR3 DNA sequence: TGTGCCAGCAGTTTCCAACAGGGGGCAGGGAATTCACCCCTCCACTTT. Encoded protein: CASSFQQGAGNSPLHF.

V usage is TRBV5-1 and J usage is TRBJ2-7, with D possibly being TRBD1 (6 bases). Germline CDR1 SGHRS, CDR2 YFSETQ. This CDR3 region has 14 residues. V gave up 3 bases and J gave up 2 bases, with 12 bases separating them. CDR3 sequence (DNA): TGCGCCAGCAGCTCCCGGGACACCACCTACGAGCAGTACTTC. Translation gives CASSSRDTTYEQYF.

V and J are TRBV7-9 and TRBJ1-1; possible D gene TRBD1, 5 bases. CDR3 length equals 13 residues. V gave up 3 bases and J gave up 1 base, with 6 bases separating them. Germline V lookup: CDR1 SEHNR, CDR2 FQNEAQ (reference sequence). The CDR3 DNA sequence: TGTGCCAGCAGCTTTCAGGGGAACACTGAAGCTTTCTTT. Its translation: CASSFQGNTEAFF.

This clone was detected a few times. The chain uses TRBV6-5 and TRBJ1-5; D is possibly TRBD1 (5 bases). Per the germline V gene, CDR1 is MNHEY and CDR2 is SVGAGI. This CDR3 is 15 amino acids long. The V and J ends lost 6 bases and 2 bases respectively, with 14 bases between them. In DNA, the CDR3 is TGTGCCAGCAGGCCAGGGATTGGACGCAATCAGCCCCAGCATTTT. Translated, it gives CASRPGIGRNQPQHF.

Here the CDR3 DNA reads TGTGCCAGTGGGACAGGAAGCTACGAGCAGTACTTC. Translation: CASGTGSYEQYF. This rearrangement joins TRBV19 to TRBJ2-7; 8 nucleotides align to TRBD1. The CDR3 runs 12 residues. CDR1 and CDR2 (germline): LNHDA, SQIVND (reference sequence). Losses at the gene ends were 8 bases for V and 3 bases for J; bases not matched to a gene: 3.

V gene TRBV27 combines with J gene TRBJ2-2; perhaps TRBD2 as D (5 bases). The CDR3 is made up of 14 amino acids. Trimming stripped 3 bases from V and 3 bases from J, with 8 bases between. CDR1 and CDR2 (germline): MNHEY, SMNVEV (reference sequence). CDR3 loop: CASSFRGHTGELFF. The CDR3 nucleotides read TGTGCCAGCAGTTTCCGAGGGCACACCGGGGAGCTGTTTTTT.

This chain connects TRBV28 to TRBJ2-5; 8 bases agree with TRBD1. Germline V gene sequence: CDR1 MDHEN, CDR2 SYDVKM. CDR3 size: 15 residues. The junction had 10 bases not matched to a gene; V was cut back by 5 bases and J by 5 bases. The CDR3 loop reads CASSALDRVGETQYF. In DNA form, the CDR3 reads TGTGCCAGCAGTGCCCTGGACAGGGTGGGGGAGACCCAGTACTTC.

CDR3 coding DNA: TGCAGCGTAAGGACAGGAACAGATACGCAGTATTTT. This translates into CSVRTGTDTQYF. V is TRBV29-1 and J is TRBJ2-3; 7 bases align to TRBD1. CDR1 is SQVTM, CDR2 ANQGSEA, per germline. The CDR3 contains 12 residues. Trimming removed 6 bases from V and 3 bases from J; junction bases left unmatched: 3.

The count of this clone is one. This rearrangement joins TRBV28 to TRBJ1-2; 7 bases fit TRBD1. CDR3 length equals 16 residues. The germline V gene encodes CDR1 MDHEN and CDR2 SYDVKM. V shed 3 bases and J 3 bases; nucleotides not matched to a gene: 10. The CDR3 loop reads CASSFRQGSTDYGYTF. In nucleotides, the CDR3 is TGTGCCAGCAGTTTCCGACAGGGTTCAACAGACTATGGCTACACCTTC.

V usage is TRBV21-1 and J usage is TRBJ2-1; TRBD1, the D gene given by the table, was not confirmed from the DNA. TRBV21-1 is a listed pseudogene. The CDR3 covers 15 residues. The CDR3 here is CASSKPHRGYNEQFF. CDR3 coding DNA: TGTGCCAGCAGCAAACCTCACAGGGGATACAATGAGCAGTTCTTC.

This clone was picked up one time. The CDR3 here is CASRSTGDQPQHF. The DNA of the CDR3 is TGTGCCAGCAGATCTACAGGGGATCAGCCCCAGCATTTT. The V and J genes are TRBV28 and TRBJ1-5; 7 bases map to TRBD1. Germline V lookup: CDR1 MDHEN, CDR2 SYDVKM. J lost 5 bases, V lost 6 bases, and 4 bases had no gene match. The CDR3 consists of 13 residues.

The CDR3 loop reads CASSGAGQGVEEQFF. The CDR3 DNA reads TGTGCCAGCAGTGGCGCAGGGCAGGGGGTTGAAGAGCAGTTCTTC. This chain links TRBV28 with TRBJ2-1, with 7 bases that match TRBD1. The length of the CDR3 is 15 residues. Losses at the gene ends were 5 bases for V and 10 bases for J; bases not matched to a gene: 14. The germline V gene has CDR1 MDHEN and CDR2 SYDVKM.

The chain carries TRBV6-4 and TRBJ2-2; possibly TRBD1 for D (5 bases). V was trimmed by 3 bases and J by 6 bases, leaving 5 bases between them. Germline values: CDR1 MRHNA, CDR2 SNTAGT. This CDR3 has 12 amino acids. The CDR3 region is CASSEGAGELFF. DNA of the CDR3: TGTGCCAGCAGTGAAGGGGCCGGGGAGCTGTTTTTT.

This clone has a single count. The rearrangement links TRBV9 to TRBJ1-2; D is unclear. The CDR3 contains 13 residues. Germline lookup yields CDR1 SGDLS and CDR2 YYNGEE. V was shortened by 0 bases and J by 6 bases, with 9 bases between the two germline ends. The chain's CDR3 is CASSVGAGNGYTF. The DNA for the CDR3 is TGTGCCAGCAGCGTAGGGGCAGGCAATGGCTACACCTTC.

The genes are TRBV28 and TRBJ2-7; D is perhaps TRBD2 (6 bases). V was cut by 2 bases and J by 7 bases, with 9 bases left in between. This CDR3 comprises 12 residues. CDR1 and CDR2 from the germline V gene are MDHEN and SYDVKM. The CDR3, as DNA: TGTGCCAGCAGTTTAAGCGGGCATGAGCAGTACTTC. Translated, it gives CASSLSGHEQYF.

The gene calls are TRBV29-1 and TRBJ1-2; tentatively, D is TRBD1 (6 bases). The germline V gene encodes CDR1 SQVTM and CDR2 ANQGSEA. The germline V and J ends were trimmed by 6 bases and 7 bases, with 27 bases remaining between them. The CDR3 sequence is 16 residues long. The CDR3 sequence is CSVSPTGFHNLGGYTF. CDR3 in DNA: TGCAGCGTATCCCCGACAGGCTTCCATAACCTCGGTGGCTACACCTTC.